The source of this T cell receptor beta chain is a study of T cell repertoires in aging, cancer and after chemotherapy. Study background: Patients with glioblastoma brain tumors were sampled before and after temozolomide-based therapy. Study results and limitations: In healthy donors, age-related TCR diversity loss mainly reflected lost richness.

Regarding this clonotype: Its antigen is as yet unknown.

TCR beta rearrangements were amplified from peripheral blood genomic DNA. Trimming stripped 2 bases from V and 0 bases from J, with 14 bases between. The CDR3 is 18 amino acids. Germline loops: CDR1 SEHNR, CDR2 FQNEAQ (reference sequence). Rearranged V-D-J TRB sequences were amplified with a mixed TRB-A/B primer pool. TCRdb reprocessed the multiplex PCR reads via MiXCR and lists one record per CDR3 protein. The data hold about 5,600 distinct CDR3 sequences, with around 27% observed a single time. The clonotype comes from a human donor with a solid tumor. The genes are TRBV7-9 and TRBJ2-6; D unclear. Sequenced: blood. The CDR3 region is CASSLRSVLTSGANVLTF. CDR3 DNA sequence: TGTGCCAGCAGCTTAAGGAGTGTCTTGACCTCTGGGGCCAACGTCCTGACTTTC.